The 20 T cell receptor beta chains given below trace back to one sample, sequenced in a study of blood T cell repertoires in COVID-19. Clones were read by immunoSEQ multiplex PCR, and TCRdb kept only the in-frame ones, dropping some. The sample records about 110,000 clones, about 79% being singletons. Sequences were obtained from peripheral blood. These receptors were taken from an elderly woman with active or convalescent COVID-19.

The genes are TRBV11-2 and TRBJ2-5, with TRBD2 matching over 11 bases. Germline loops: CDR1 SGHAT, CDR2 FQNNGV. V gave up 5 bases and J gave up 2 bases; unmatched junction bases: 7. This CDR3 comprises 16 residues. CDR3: CASSPRLAGPQETQYF. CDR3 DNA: TGTGCCAGCAGCCCCAGACTAGCGGGACCACAAGAGACCCAGTACTTC.

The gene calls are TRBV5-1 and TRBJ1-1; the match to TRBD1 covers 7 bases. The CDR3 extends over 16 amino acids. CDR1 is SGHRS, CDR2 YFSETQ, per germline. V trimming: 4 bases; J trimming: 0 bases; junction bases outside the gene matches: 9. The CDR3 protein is CASSPGTVGLNTEAFF. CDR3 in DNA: TGCGCCAGCAGCCCTGGGACAGTCGGATTGAACACTGAAGCTTTCTTT.

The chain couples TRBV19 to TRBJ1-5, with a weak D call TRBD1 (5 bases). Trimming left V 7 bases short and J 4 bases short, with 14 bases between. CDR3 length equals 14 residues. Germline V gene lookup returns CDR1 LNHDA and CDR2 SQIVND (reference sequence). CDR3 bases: TGTGCCAGTAACCCGCAGGGCAGGAATCAGCCCCAGCATTTT. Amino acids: CASNPQGRNQPQHF.

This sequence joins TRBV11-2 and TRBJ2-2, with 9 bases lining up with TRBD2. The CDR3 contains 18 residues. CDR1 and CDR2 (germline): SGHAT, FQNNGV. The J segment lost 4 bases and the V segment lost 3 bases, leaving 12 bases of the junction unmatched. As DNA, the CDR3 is TGTGCCAGCAGCTTGCGACTAGCGGCCCATTCAATCACCGGGGAGCTGTTTTTT. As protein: CASSLRLAAHSITGELFF.

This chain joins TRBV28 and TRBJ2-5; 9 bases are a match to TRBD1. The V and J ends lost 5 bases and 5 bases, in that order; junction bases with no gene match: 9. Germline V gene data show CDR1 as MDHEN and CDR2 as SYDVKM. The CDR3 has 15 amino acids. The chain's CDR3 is CASSVLQGAGETQYF. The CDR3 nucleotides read TGTGCCAGCAGTGTCCTACAGGGGGCAGGGGAGACCCAGTACTTC.

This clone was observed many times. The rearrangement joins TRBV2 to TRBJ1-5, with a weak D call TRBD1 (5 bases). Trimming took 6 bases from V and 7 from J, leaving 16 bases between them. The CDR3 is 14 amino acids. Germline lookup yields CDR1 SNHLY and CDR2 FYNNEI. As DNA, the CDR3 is TGTGCCAGCAGCCGAAGCGGGGGTGGCCAGCCCCAGCATTTT. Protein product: CASSRSGGGQPQHF.

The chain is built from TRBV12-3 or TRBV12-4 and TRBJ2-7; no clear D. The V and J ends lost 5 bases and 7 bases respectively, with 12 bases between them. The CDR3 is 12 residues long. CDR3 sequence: CASSPGTGEQYF. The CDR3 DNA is TGTGCCAGCAGTCCCGGTACCGGGGAGCAGTACTTC.

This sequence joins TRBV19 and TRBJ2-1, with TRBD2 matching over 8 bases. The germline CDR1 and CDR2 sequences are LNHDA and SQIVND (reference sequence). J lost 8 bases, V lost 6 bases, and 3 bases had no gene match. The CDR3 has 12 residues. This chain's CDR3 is CASRASGHEQFF. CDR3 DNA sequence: TGTGCCAGTAGGGCTAGCGGGCATGAGCAGTTCTTC.

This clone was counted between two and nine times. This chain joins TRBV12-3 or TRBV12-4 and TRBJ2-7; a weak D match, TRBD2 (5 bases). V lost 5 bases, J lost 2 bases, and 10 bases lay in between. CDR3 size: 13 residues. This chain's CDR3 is CASSPAVTYEQYF. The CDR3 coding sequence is TGTGCCAGCAGTCCAGCGGTGACCTACGAGCAGTACTTC.

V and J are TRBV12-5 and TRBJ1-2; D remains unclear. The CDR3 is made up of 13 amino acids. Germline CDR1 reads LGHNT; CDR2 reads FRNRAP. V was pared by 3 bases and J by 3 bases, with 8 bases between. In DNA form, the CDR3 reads TGTGCTAGTGGTTTCGGACTTCACTATGGCTACACCTTC. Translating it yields CASGFGLHYGYTF.

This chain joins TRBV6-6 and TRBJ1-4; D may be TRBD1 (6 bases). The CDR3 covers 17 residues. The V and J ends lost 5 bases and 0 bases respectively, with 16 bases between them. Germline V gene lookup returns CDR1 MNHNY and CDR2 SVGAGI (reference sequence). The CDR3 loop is CASSPPTGFSTNEKLFF. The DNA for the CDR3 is TGTGCCAGCAGTCCCCCGACAGGTTTCTCAACTAATGAAAAACTGTTTTTT.

CDR3 residues: CASSLKLAGVSETQYF. The DNA of the CDR3 is TGCGCCAGCAGCTTGAAACTAGCGGGAGTTTCGGAGACCCAGTACTTC. The chain combines TRBV5-1 with TRBJ2-5, with 11 bases lining up with TRBD2. V lost 1 base and J lost 5; bases outside the gene matches: 7. This CDR3 has 16 amino acids. Germline CDR1 and CDR2: SGHRS and YFSETQ.

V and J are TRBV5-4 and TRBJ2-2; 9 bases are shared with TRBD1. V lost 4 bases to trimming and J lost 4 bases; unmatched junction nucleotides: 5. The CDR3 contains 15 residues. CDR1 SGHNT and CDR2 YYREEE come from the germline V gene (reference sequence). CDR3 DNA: TGTGCCAGCAGCGGAGGGGACAGGGCCACCGGGGAGCTGTTTTTT. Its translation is CASSGGDRATGELFF.

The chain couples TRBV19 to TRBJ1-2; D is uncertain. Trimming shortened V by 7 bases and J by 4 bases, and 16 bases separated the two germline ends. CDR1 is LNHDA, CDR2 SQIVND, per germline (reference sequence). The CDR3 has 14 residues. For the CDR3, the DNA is TGTGCCAGTACCGTCGGAACAGTCTTCTATGGCTACACCTTC. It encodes CASTVGTVFYGYTF.

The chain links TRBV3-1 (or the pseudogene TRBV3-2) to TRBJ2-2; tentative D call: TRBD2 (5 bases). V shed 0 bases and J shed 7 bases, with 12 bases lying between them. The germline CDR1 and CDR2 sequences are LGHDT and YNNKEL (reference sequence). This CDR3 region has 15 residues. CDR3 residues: CASSQELVKGGELFF. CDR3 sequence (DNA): TGTGCCAGCAGCCAAGAACTAGTCAAGGGCGGGGAGCTGTTTTTT.

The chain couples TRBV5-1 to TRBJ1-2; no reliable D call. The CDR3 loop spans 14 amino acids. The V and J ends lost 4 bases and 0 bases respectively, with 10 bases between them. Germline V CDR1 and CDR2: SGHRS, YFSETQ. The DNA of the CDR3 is TGCGCCAGCAGCCCCGATGCGGCTAACTATGGCTACACCTTC. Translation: CASSPDAANYGYTF.

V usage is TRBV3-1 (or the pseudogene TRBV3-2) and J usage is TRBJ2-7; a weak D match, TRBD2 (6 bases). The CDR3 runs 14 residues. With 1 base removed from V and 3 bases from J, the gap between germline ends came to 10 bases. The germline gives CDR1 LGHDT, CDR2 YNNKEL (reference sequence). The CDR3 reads CASSQVVSGYEQYF. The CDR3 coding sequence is TGTGCCAGCAGCCAAGTCGTTAGCGGCTACGAGCAGTACTTC.

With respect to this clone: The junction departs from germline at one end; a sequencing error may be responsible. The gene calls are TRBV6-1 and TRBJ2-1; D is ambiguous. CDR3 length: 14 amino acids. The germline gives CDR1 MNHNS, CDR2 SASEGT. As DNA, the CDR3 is TGTGCCAGCCGTGACCCCCGCTCCTACAATGAGCAGTTCTTC. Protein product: CASRDPRSYNEQFF.

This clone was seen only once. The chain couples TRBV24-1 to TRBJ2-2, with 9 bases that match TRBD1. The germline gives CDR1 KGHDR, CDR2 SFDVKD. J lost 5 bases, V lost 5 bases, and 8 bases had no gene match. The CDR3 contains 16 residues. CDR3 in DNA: TGTGCCACCAGTGCATCCGGGACAGGGAGGACCGGGGAGCTGTTTTTT. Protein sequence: CATSASGTGRTGELFF.

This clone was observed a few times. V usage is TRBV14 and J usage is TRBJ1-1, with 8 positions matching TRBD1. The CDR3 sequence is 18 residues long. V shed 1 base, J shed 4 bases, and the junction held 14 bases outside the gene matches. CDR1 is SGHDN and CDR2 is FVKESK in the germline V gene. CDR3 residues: CASSQGVGTGFKGTEAFF. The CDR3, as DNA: TGTGCCAGCAGCCAAGGGGTCGGGACAGGTTTCAAGGGCACTGAAGCTTTCTTT.